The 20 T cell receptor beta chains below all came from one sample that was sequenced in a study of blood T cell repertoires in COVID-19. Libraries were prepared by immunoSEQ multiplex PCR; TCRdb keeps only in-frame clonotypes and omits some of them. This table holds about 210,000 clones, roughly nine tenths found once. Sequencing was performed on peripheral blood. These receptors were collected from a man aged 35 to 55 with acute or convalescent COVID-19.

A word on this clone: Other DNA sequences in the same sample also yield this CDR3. The CDR3 DNA sequence: TGTGCCTGGAGCCAGGGCGGTGGCTACACCTTC. Its translation is CAWSQGGGYTF. V is TRBV30 and J is TRBJ1-2; D is possibly TRBD1 (5 bases). The CDR3 covers 11 residues. Per the germline V gene, CDR1 is GTSNPN and CDR2 is SVGIG (reference sequence). V was trimmed by 3 bases and J by 7 bases, leaving 9 bases between them.

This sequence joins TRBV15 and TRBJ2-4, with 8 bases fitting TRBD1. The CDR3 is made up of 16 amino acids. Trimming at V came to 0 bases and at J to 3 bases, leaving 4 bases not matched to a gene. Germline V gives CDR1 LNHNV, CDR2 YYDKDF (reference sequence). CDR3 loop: CATSRDLGQGKNIQYF. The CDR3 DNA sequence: TGTGCCACCAGCAGAGATTTAGGACAGGGCAAAAACATTCAGTACTTC.

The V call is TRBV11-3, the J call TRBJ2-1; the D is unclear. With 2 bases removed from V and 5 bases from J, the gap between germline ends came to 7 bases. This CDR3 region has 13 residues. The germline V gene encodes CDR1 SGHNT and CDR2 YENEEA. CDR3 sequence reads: CASSLSLNNEQFF. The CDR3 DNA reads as TGTGCCAGCAGCTTATCCCTTAACAATGAGCAGTTCTTC.

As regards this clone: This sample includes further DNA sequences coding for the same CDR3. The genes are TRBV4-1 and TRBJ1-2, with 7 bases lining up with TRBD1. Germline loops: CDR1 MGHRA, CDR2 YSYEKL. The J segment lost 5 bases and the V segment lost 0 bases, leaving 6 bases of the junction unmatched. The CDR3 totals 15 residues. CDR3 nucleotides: TGCGCCAGCAGCCAAGATCGGCCAGGGGGGTATGGCTACACCTTC. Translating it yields CASSQDRPGGYGYTF.

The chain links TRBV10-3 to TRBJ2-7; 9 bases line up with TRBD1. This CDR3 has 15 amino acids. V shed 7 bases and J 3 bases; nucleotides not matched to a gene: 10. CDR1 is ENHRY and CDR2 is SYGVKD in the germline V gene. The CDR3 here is CAITEGQGSIYEQYF. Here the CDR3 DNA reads TGTGCCATCACCGAAGGACAGGGGAGCATCTACGAGCAGTACTTC.

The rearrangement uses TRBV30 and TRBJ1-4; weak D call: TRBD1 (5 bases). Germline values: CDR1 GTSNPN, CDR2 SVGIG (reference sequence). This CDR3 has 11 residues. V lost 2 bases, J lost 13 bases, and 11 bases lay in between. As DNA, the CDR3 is TGTGCCTGGAGTCCAGGGCTAAGACTGTTTTTT. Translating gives CAWSPGLRLFF. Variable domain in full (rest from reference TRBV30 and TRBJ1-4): SQTIHQWPATLVQPVGSPLSLECTVEGTSNPNLYWYRQAAGRGLQLLFYSVGIGQISSEVPQNLSASRPQDRQFILSSKKLLLSDSGFYLCAWSPGLRLFFGSGTQLSVL.

In DNA, the CDR3 is TGTGCCAGCAGCCCCCATCTTGCGACAGGGGCCACCGGGGAGCTGTTTTTT. It codes for CASSPHLATGATGELFF. The rearrangement uses TRBV27 and TRBJ2-2, with TRBD1 matching 8 bases. Germline CDR1 MNHEY, CDR2 SMNVEV (reference sequence). The V segment lost 6 bases and the J segment 4 bases; nucleotides outside the gene matches: 13. The CDR3 is 17 amino acids.

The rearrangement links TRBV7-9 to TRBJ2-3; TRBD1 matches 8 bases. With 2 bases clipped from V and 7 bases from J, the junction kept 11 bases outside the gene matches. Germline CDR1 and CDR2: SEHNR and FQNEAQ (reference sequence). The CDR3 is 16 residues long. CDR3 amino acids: CASSLSAGGPSNTQYF. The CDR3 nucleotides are TGTGCCAGCAGCTTATCGGCAGGGGGCCCTTCGAATACGCAGTATTTT.

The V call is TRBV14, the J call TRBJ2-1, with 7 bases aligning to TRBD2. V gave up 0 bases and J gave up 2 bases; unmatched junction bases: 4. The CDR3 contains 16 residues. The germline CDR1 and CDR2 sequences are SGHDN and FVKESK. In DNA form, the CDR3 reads TGTGCCAGCAGCCAAGAAGGGAGCGGGGCCTACAATGAGCAGTTCTTC. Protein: CASSQEGSGAYNEQFF.

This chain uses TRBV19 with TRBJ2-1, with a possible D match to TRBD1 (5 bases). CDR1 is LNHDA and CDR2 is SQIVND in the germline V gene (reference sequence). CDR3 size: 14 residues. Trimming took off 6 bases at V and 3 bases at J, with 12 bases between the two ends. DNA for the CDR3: TGTGCCAGTAGACAGGCCCAACACTACAATGAGCAGTTCTTC. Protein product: CASRQAQHYNEQFF. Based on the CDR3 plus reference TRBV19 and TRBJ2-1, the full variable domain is DGGITQSPKYLFRKEGQNVTLSCEQNLNHDAMYWYRQDPGQGLRLIYYSQIVNDFQKGDIAEGYSVSREKKESFPLTVTSAQKNPTAFYLCASRQAQHYNEQFFGPGTRLTVL.

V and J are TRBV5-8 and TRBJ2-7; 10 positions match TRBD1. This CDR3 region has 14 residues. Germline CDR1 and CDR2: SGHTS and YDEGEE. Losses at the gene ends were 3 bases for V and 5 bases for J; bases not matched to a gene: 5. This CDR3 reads CASSWTGGLHEQYF. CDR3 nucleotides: TGTGCCAGCAGCTGGACAGGGGGTTTACACGAGCAGTACTTC.

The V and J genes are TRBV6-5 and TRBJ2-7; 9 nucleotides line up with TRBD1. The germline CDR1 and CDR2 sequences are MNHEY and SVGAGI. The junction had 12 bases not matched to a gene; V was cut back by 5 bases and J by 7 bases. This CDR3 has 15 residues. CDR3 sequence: CASSLPGTGIREQYF. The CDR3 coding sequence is TGTGCCAGCAGTCTTCCCGGGACAGGGATCCGAGAGCAGTACTTC.

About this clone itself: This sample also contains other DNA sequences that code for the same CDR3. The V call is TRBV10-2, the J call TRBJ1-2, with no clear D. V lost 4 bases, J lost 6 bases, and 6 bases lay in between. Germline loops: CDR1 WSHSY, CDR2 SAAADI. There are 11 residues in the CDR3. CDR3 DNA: TGCGCCAGCAGTGCTACGGATGGCTACACCTTC. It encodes CASSATDGYTF.

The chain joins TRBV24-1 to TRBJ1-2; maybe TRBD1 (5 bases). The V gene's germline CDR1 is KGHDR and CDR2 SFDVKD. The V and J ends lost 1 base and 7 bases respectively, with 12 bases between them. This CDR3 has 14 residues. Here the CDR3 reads CATSDLWQGGGYTF. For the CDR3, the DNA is TGTGCCACCAGTGATTTATGGCAGGGTGGTGGCTACACCTTC.

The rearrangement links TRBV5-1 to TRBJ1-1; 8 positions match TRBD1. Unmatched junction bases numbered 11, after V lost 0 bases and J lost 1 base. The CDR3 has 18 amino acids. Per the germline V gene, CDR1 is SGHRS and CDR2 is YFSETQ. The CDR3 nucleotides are TGCGCCAGCAGCTTGGCCGGGGCAGGGGGCGCGGAGAACACTGAAGCTTTCTTT. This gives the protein CASSLAGAGGAENTEAFF.

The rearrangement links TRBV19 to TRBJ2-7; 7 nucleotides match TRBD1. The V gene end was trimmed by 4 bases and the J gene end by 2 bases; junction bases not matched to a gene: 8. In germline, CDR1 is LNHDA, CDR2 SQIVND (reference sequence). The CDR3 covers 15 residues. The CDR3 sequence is CASSRPGTATYEQYF. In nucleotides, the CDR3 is TGTGCCAGTAGTAGGCCCGGGACAGCGACCTACGAGCAGTACTTC.

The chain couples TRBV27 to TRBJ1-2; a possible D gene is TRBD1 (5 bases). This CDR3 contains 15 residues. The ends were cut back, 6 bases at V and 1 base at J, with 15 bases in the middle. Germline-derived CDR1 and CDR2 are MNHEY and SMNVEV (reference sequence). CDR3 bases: TGTGCCAGCAGGGCTAAGGCAGGGCGTAACTATGGCTACACCTTC. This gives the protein CASRAKAGRNYGYTF.

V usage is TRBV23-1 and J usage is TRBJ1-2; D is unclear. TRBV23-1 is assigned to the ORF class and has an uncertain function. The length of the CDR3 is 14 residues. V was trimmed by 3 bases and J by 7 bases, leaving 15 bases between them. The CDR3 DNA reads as TGCGCCAGCAGTCATCCCGGGTCTGGAGGTGGCTACACCTTC. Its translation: CASSHPGSGGGYTF.

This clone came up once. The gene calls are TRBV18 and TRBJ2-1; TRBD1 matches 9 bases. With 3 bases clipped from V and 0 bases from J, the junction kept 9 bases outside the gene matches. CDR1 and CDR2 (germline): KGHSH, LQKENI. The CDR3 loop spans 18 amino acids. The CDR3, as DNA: TGTGCCAGCTCACCGTCGACAGGGGGACGAAGCTCCTACAATGAGCAGTTCTTC. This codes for CASSPSTGGRSSYNEQFF.

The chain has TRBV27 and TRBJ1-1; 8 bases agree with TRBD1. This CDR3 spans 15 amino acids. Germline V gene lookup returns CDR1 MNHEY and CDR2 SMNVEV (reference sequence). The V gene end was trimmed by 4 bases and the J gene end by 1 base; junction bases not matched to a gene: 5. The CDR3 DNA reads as TGTGCCAGCAGTTCCTGGGGACAGGAGAACACTGAAGCTTTCTTT. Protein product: CASSSWGQENTEAFF.